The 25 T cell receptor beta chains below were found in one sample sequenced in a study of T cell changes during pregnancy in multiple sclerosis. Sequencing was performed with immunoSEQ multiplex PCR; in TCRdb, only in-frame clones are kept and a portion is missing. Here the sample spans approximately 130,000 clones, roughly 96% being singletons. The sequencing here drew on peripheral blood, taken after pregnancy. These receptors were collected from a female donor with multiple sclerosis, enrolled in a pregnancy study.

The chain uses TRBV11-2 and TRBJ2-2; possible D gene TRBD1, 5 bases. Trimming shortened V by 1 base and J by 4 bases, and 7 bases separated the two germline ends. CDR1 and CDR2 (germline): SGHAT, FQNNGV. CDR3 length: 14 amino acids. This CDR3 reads CASSLGGGTGELFF. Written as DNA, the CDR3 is TGTGCCAGCAGCTTAGGGGGCGGCACCGGGGAGCTGTTTTTT.

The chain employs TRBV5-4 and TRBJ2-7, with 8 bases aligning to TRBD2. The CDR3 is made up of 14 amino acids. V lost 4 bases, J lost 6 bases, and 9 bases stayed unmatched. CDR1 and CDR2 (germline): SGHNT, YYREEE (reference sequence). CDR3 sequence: CASSRRGARGEQYF. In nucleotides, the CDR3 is TGTGCCAGCAGCCGGCGGGGGGCGCGGGGCGAGCAGTACTTC.

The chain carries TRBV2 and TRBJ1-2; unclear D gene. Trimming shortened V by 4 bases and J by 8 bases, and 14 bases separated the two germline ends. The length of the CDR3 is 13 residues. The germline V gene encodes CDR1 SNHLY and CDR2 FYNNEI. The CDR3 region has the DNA TGTGCCAGCAGTGTGCAGGCCCGACGGGGCTACACCTTC. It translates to CASSVQARRGYTF.

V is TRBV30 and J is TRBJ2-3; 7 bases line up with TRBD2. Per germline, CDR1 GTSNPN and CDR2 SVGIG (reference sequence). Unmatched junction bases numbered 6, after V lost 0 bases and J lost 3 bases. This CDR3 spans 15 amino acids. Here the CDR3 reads CAWSVRGGRTDTQYF. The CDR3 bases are TGTGCCTGGAGTGTACGGGGCGGGAGAACAGATACGCAGTATTTT.

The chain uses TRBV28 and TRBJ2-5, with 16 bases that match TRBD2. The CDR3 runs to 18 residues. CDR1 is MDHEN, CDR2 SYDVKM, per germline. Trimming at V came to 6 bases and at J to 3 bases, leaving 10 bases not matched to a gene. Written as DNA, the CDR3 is TGTGCCAGCAGCCAAGGGACTAGCGGGAGGGCCGGGAAAGAGACCCAGTACTTC. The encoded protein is CASSQGTSGRAGKETQYF.

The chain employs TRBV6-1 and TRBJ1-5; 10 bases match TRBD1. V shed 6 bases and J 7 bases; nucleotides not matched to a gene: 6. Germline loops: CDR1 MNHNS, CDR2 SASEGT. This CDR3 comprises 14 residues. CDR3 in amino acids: CASRATGGVQPQHF. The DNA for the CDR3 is TGTGCCAGCAGGGCGACAGGGGGCGTACAGCCCCAGCATTTT.

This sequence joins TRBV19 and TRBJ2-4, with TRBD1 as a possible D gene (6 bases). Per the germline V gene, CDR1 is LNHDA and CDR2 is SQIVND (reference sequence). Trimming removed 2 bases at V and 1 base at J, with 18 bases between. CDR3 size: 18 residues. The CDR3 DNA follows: TGTGCCAGTAGTATACAGGGGATTCAGGGTTCTGCCAAAAACATTCAGTACTTC. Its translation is CASSIQGIQGSAKNIQYF.

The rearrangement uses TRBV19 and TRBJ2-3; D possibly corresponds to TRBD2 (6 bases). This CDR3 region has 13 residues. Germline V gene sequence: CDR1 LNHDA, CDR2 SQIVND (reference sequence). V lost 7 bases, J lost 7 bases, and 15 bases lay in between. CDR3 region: CASKEGAAHTQYF. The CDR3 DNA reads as TGTGCCAGTAAGGAGGGAGCGGCCCATACGCAGTATTTT.

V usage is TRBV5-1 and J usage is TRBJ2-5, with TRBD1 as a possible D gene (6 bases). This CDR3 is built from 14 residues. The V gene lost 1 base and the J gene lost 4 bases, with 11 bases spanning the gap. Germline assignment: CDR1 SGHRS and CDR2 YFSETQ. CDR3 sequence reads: CASSLTGNVETQYF. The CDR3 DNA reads TGCGCCAGCAGCTTGACAGGGAACGTAGAGACCCAGTACTTC.

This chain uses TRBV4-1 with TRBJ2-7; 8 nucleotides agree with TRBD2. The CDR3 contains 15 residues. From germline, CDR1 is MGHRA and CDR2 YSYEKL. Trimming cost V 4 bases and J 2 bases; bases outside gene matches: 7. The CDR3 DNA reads TGCGCCAGCAGCCGTCCTAGCGGGCTGCCCTACGAGCAGTACTTC. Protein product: CASSRPSGLPYEQYF.

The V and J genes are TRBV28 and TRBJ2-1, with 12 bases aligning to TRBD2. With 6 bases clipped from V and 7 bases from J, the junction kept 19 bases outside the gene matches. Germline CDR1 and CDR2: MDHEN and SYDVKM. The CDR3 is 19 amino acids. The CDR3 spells CASRSTSLLAGGQGNEQFF. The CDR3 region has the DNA TGTGCCAGCAGGTCCACGTCTTTGCTAGCGGGAGGGCAGGGTAATGAGCAGTTCTTC.

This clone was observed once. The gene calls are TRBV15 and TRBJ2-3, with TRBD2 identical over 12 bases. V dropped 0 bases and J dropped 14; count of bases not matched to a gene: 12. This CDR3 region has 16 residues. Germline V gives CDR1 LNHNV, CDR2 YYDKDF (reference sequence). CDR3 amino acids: CATSRDAGTSGQVRYF. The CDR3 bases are TGTGCCACCAGCAGAGATGCGGGGACTAGCGGGCAGGTTAGGTATTTT.

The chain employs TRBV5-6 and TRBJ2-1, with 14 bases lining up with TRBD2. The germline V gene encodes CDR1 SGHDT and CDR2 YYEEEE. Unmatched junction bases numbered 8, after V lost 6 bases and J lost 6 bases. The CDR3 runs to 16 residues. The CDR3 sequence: CASIRTSGRLVNEQFF. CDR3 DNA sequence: TGTGCCAGCATCAGGACTAGCGGGAGGCTAGTCAATGAGCAGTTCTTC.

The CDR3: CASSLYSGTGNYEQYF. The CDR3 DNA reads TGCGCCAGCAGCCTGTACTCCGGGACAGGAAACTACGAGCAGTACTTC. This sequence joins TRBV5-1 and TRBJ2-7; 8 bases map to TRBD1. Trimming removed 4 bases from V and 3 bases from J; junction bases left unmatched: 12. Germline V gene data show CDR1 as SGHRS and CDR2 as YFSETQ. This CDR3 comprises 16 residues.

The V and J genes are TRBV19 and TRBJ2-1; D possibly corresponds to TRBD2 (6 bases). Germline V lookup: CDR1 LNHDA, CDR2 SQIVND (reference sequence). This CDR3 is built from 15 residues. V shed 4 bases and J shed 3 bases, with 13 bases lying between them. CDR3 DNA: TGTGCCAGTAGTAGTCGAGCGGGCATCTACAATGAGCAGTTCTTC. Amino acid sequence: CASSSRAGIYNEQFF.

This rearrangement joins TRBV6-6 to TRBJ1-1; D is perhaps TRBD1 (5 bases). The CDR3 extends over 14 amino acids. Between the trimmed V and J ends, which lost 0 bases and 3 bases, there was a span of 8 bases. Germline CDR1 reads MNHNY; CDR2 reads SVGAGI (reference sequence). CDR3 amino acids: CASSYSGEDTEAFF. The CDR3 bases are TGTGCCAGCAGTTACTCGGGGGAGGACACTGAAGCTTTCTTT.

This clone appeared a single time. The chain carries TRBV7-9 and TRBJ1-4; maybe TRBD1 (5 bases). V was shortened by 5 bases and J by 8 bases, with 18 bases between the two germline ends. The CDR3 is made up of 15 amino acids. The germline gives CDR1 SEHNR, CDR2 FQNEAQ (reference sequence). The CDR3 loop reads CASSRASGVIEKLFF. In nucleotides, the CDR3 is TGTGCCAGCAGCCGTGCTTCGGGGGTGATCGAAAAACTGTTTTTT. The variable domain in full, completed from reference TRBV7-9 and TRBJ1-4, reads DTGVSQNPRHKITKRGQNVTFRCDPISEHNRLYWYRQTLGQGPEFLTYFQNEAQLEKSRLLSDRFSAERPKGSFSTLEIQRTEQGDSAMYLCASSRASGVIEKLFFGSGTQLSVL.

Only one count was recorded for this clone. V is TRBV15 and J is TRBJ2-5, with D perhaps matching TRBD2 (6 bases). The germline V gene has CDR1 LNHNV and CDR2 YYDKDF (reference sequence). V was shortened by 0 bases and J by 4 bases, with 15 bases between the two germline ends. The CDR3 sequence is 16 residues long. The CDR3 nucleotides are TGTGCCACCAGCAGAGATCCCCCGGCGGGACCAGAGACCCAGTACTTC. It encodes CATSRDPPAGPETQYF.

The CDR3 nucleotides are TGTGCCACCAGCAGAGATAATCAACGGGGGACCCAGTACTTC. This translates into CATSRDNQRGTQYF. This rearrangement joins TRBV15 to TRBJ2-5; D might be TRBD2 (5 bases). V lost 0 bases and J 7 bases, leaving 12 bases between the germline ends. The germline gives CDR1 LNHNV, CDR2 YYDKDF (reference sequence). The CDR3 spans 14 residues.

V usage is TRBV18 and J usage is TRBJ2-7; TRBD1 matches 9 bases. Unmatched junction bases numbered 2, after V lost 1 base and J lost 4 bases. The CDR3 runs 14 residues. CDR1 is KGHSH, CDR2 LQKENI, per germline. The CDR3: CASSPHGQGYEQYF. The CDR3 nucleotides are TGTGCCAGCTCACCACATGGACAGGGGTACGAGCAGTACTTC.

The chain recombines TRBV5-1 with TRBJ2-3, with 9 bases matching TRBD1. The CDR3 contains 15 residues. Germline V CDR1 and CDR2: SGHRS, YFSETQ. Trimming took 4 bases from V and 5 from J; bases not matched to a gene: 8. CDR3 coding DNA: TGCGCCAGCAGCATACAGGGGGCGAAGGGAGATACGCAGTATTTT. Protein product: CASSIQGAKGDTQYF.

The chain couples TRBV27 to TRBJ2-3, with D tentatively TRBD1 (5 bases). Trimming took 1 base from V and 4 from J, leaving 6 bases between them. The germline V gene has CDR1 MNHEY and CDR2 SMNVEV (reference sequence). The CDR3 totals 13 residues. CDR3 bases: TGTGCCAGCAGTTTATGGGGCGCAGATACGCAGTATTTT. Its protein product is CASSLWGADTQYF.

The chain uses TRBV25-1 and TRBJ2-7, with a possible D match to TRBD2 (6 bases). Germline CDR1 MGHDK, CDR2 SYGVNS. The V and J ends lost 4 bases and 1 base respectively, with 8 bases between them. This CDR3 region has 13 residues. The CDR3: CASSVGGSYEQYF. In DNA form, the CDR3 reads TGTGCCAGCAGTGTGGGGGGTTCCTACGAGCAGTACTTC.

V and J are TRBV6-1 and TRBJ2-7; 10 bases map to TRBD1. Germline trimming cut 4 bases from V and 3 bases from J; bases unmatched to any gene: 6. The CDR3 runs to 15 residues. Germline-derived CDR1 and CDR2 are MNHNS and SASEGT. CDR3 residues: CASSASGTGVYEQYF. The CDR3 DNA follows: TGTGCCAGCAGTGCCTCCGGGACAGGGGTCTACGAGCAGTACTTC.

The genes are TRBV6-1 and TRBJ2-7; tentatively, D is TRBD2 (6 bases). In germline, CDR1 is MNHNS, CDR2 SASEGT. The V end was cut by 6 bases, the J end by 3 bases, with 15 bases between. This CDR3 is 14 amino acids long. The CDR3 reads CASREGTPVYEQYF. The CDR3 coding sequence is TGTGCCAGCAGGGAGGGGACTCCTGTCTACGAGCAGTACTTC.